The rows below give T cell receptor beta chains drawn from one sample of a study of OX40 agonist ivuxolimab in advanced cancers. Data came from immunoSEQ multiplex PCR; TCRdb stores just in-frame clones and leaves some out. This table has about 77,000 clones, around 90% appearing once. The sample consisted of CD4+ or CD8+ T cells sorted from blood, taken in a trial of the OX40 agonist ivuxolimab. The receptor set was obtained from an adult with an advanced solid tumor such as melanoma, head and neck, liver or kidney cancer. Both conserved end residues are part of each CDR3. The D gene is left open where the match is weak. Rows may omit the clone size; those that give it use once, few, many or a size class.

V gene: TRBV6-5
J gene: TRBJ2-5
clone size: .
D gene: TRBD2
CDR3 DNA: TGTGCCAGCAGTTACGGGGTAGCGGGAGGAAAGACCCAGTACTTC
CDR3 protein: CASSYGVAGGKTQYF

V gene: TRBV25-1
J gene: TRBJ2-2
clone size: .
D gene: .
CDR3 DNA: TGTGCCAGCAGTGCAGACGCCGTCACAGGGAACACCGGGGAGCTGTTTTTT
CDR3 protein: CASSADAVTGNTGELFF

V gene: TRBV7-2
J gene: TRBJ1-1
clone size: .
D gene: .
CDR3 DNA: TGTGCCAGCAGCCACGGGGGGACTGAAGCTTTCTTT
CDR3 protein: CASSHGGTEAFF

V gene: TRBV5-1
J gene: TRBJ2-5
clone size: .
D gene: TRBD2
CDR3 DNA: TGCGCCAGCAGCCACCTACTAGCGAGTACCGGAGAGACCCAGTACTTC
CDR3 protein: CASSHLLASTGETQYF

V gene: TRBV15
J gene: TRBJ2-1
clone size: .
D gene: TRBD1
CDR3 DNA: TGTGCCACCAGCAGAGATACAGGACAGGGGACGCAGTTCTTC
CDR3 protein: CATSRDTGQGTQFF

V gene: TRBV28
J gene: TRBJ2-7
clone size: .
D gene: .
CDR3 DNA: TGTGCCAGCAGTTTACCCTCTGGACGGGCTCTCGAGCAGTACTTC
CDR3 protein: CASSLPSGRALEQYF

V gene: TRBV28
J gene: TRBJ2-1
clone size: .
D gene: TRBD1
CDR3 DNA: TGTGCCAGCAGTGCACTGACAGGGTTCAATGAGCAGTTCTTC
CDR3 protein: CASSALTGFNEQFF

V gene: TRBV10-3
J gene: TRBJ2-3
clone size: .
D gene: .
CDR3 DNA: TGTGCCATCAGTGAGGAAAGGAGGACAGATACGCAGTATTTT
CDR3 protein: CAISEERRTDTQYF

V gene: TRBV4-3
J gene: TRBJ1-4
clone size: .
D gene: TRBD1
CDR3 DNA: TGCGCCAGCAGCCAAGATAGAGGGACAGGGGGCGCGGGTGAAAAACTGTTTTTT
CDR3 protein: CASSQDRGTGGAGEKLFF

V gene: TRBV11-2
J gene: TRBJ2-2
clone size: .
D gene: TRBD2
CDR3 DNA: TGTGCCAGCAGCTCGGGACTAGCCTTCGGGGAGCTGTTTTTT
CDR3 protein: CASSSGLAFGELFF

V gene: TRBV28
J gene: TRBJ1-4
clone size: .
D gene: .
CDR3 DNA: TGTGCCACCCAGGGTGCTAATCAAGAAAAACTGTTTTTT
CDR3 protein: CATQGANQEKLFF

V gene: TRBV7-2
J gene: TRBJ2-5
clone size: .
D gene: .
CDR3 DNA: TGTGCCAGCAGCTTAATATGGGGACCCCTTGGGACCCAGTACTTC
CDR3 protein: CASSLIWGPLGTQYF

V gene: TRBV6-5
J gene: TRBJ1-1
clone size: once
D gene: .
CDR3 DNA: TGTGCCAGCACCCAGGGTAGGGCAGGCACTGAAGCTTTCTTT
CDR3 protein: CASTQGRAGTEAFF

V gene: TRBV19
J gene: TRBJ2-2
clone size: .
D gene: TRBD2
CDR3 DNA: TGTGTCAACTCGGGGCTAGCGGGAGGGCTGAGGGACACCGGGGAGCTGTTTTTT
CDR3 protein: CVNSGLAGGLRDTGELFF

V gene: TRBV5-8
J gene: TRBJ2-2
clone size: .
D gene: .
CDR3 DNA: TGTGCCAGCAGCTTGTACGTGGGTACGAACACCGGGGAGCTGTTTTTT
CDR3 protein: CASSLYVGTNTGELFF

V gene: TRBV18
J gene: TRBJ2-1
clone size: .
D gene: .
CDR3 DNA: TGTGCCAGCTCACCAAACAGGGGAGGTTACAATGAGCAGTTCTTC
CDR3 protein: CASSPNRGGYNEQFF

V gene: TRBV5-1
J gene: TRBJ1-2
clone size: .
D gene: .
CDR3 DNA: TGCGCCAGCAGCTTGGCGGTAGGGATGGGCTATGGCTACACCTTC
CDR3 protein: CASSLAVGMGYGYTF

V gene: TRBV2
J gene: TRBJ2-1
clone size: .
D gene: .
CDR3 DNA: TGTGCCAGCAGGGATCTAGGGGACAGTAAACGGGAGGACGAGTTCTTC
CDR3 protein: CASRDLGDSKREDEFF

V gene: TRBV28
J gene: TRBJ1-5
clone size: .
D gene: .
CDR3 DNA: TGTGCCAGCAGTCCTTACAGATCCCTTCAGCCCCAGCATTTT
CDR3 protein: CASSPYRSLQPQHF

V gene: TRBV7-3
J gene: TRBJ2-1
clone size: .
D gene: .
CDR3 DNA: TGTGCCAGCAGCCCCCGGGCTTACTCCTACAATGAGCAGTTCTTC
CDR3 protein: CASSPRAYSYNEQFF

V gene: TRBV11-3
J gene: TRBJ2-1
clone size: .
D gene: .
CDR3 DNA: TGTGCCAGCAGCCGCGGCGGGGGCAACTCCTACAATGAGCAGTTCTTC
CDR3 protein: CASSRGGGNSYNEQFF

V gene: TRBV19
J gene: TRBJ1-5
clone size: .
D gene: .
CDR3 DNA: TGTGCCAGTAGTACCCTTGGACAGCTTTATAGCAATCAGCCCCAGCATTTT
CDR3 protein: CASSTLGQLYSNQPQHF

V gene: TRBV29-1
J gene: TRBJ1-5
clone size: .
D gene: .
CDR3 DNA: TGCAGCGTTGTTCAGGGTGTTGATCAGCCCCAGCATTTT
CDR3 protein: CSVVQGVDQPQHF

V gene: TRBV30
J gene: TRBJ1-5
clone size: once
D gene: .
CDR3 DNA: TGTGCCTGGAGTGGGGGGCGAGGCAATCAGCCCCAGCATTTT
CDR3 protein: CAWSGGRGNQPQHF

V gene: TRBV2
J gene: TRBJ2-2
clone size: .
D gene: .
CDR3 DNA: TGTGCCAGCAGGGCAGGGGGGGCGACCGGGGAGCTGTTTTTT
CDR3 protein: CASRAGGATGELFF